These 27 T cell receptor beta chains were sequenced from one sample in a study of shared clonotypes between healthy human individuals. Sequenced by immunoSEQ multiplex PCR; TCRdb stores in-frame clones only, minus some. The repertoire holds about 2.4 million clones, with approximately 93% as singletons. Sequencing used naive CD4+ T cells from PBMCs. The sample's subset: CD45RA+ positively selected. The source of these receptors is a young man in good health. Some clones in this sample may be carry-over from other donors' samples.

CDR3 protein: CASSRGLVTDTQYF. Here the CDR3 DNA reads TGTGCCAGCAGCAGGGGACTAGTAACAGATACGCAGTATTTT. The V gene is TRBV14, the J gene TRBJ2-3, with 8 bases lining up with TRBD2. This CDR3 has 14 amino acids. The V segment lost 5 bases and the J segment 3 bases; nucleotides outside the gene matches: 4. CDR1 and CDR2 (germline): SGHDN, FVKESK. Full variable domain (rest looked up from reference TRBV14 and TRBJ2-3): EAGVTQFPSHSVIEKGQTVTLRCDPISGHDNLYWYRRVMGKEIKFLLHFVKESKQDESGMPNNRFLAERTGGTYSTLKVQPAELEDSGVYFCASSRGLVTDTQYFGPGTRLTVL.

The J gene is TRBJ2-3, the V gene TRBV19; D is unclear. Germline values: CDR1 LNHDA, CDR2 SQIVND (reference sequence). Trimming removed 6 bases at V and 0 bases at J, with 25 bases between. CDR3 length: 19 residues. The CDR3 nucleotides are TGTGCCAGTAGCCCCTCACCTCCGCCAGCAGCGACTAGCACAGATACGCAGTATTTT. Translating it yields CASSPSPPPAATSTDTQYF.

V and J are TRBV6-5 and TRBJ2-1; D gene ambiguous. The V end was cut by 2 bases, the J end by 5 bases, with 16 bases between. The germline gives CDR1 MNHEY, CDR2 SVGAGI. This CDR3 region has 16 residues. CDR3 loop: CASSYTALGVNNEQFF. CDR3 sequence (DNA): TGTGCCAGCAGTTACACGGCGTTAGGAGTGAACAATGAGCAGTTCTTC.

The chain joins TRBV2 to TRBJ2-7, with a possible D match to TRBD2 (5 bases). The CDR3 has 15 residues. Trimming pared 1 base from V and 3 bases from J, leaving 13 bases between. Germline CDR1 and CDR2: SNHLY and FYNNEI. The CDR3 reads CASSEGLAGNYEQYF. The CDR3, as DNA: TGTGCCAGCAGTGAAGGCCTAGCCGGGAACTACGAGCAGTACTTC.

CDR3 residues: CASSFSGGEFKNEQFF. CDR3 DNA sequence: TGTGCCAGCAGTTTTAGTGGCGGGGAGTTTAAGAATGAGCAGTTCTTC. The genes are TRBV27 and TRBJ2-1, with D possibly TRBD2 on 6 matching bases. Trimming removed 3 bases from V and 7 bases from J, with 19 bases in between. The germline V gene has CDR1 MNHEY and CDR2 SMNVEV (reference sequence). The CDR3 is 16 residues long.

The chain joins TRBV19 to TRBJ1-5; a possible D gene is TRBD1 (6 bases). Between the trimmed V and J ends, which lost 10 bases and 7 bases, there was a span of 20 bases. The germline CDR1 and CDR2 sequences are LNHDA and SQIVND (reference sequence). The CDR3 contains 14 residues. This chain's CDR3 is CATTREGVSQPQHF. The CDR3 DNA reads TGTGCCACTACTAGGGAGGGGGTGTCCCAGCCCCAGCATTTT.

The V and J genes are TRBV28 and TRBJ2-7; 7 positions match TRBD1. With V trimmed by 6 bases and J by 2 bases, 4 bases remained unmatched. CDR3 size: 13 residues. The germline V gene has CDR1 MDHEN and CDR2 SYDVKM. Here the CDR3 reads CASRIGTAYEQYF. The CDR3 DNA sequence: TGTGCCAGCAGGATCGGGACAGCCTACGAGCAGTACTTC.

V usage is TRBV18 and J usage is TRBJ2-1; 13 nucleotides agree with TRBD2. This CDR3 is built from 17 residues. From germline, CDR1 is KGHSH and CDR2 LQKENI. V dropped 1 base and J dropped 4; count of bases not matched to a gene: 4. This chain's CDR3 is CASSPQLAGGIYNEQFF. DNA of the CDR3: TGTGCCAGCTCACCACAACTAGCGGGAGGGATTTACAATGAGCAGTTCTTC.

V gene TRBV29-1 combines with J gene TRBJ2-4, with 7 bases that match TRBD1. CDR3 length: 14 residues. V lost 7 bases to trimming and J lost 0 bases; unmatched junction nucleotides: 6. The V gene's germline CDR1 is SQVTM and CDR2 ANQGSEA. The CDR3 DNA reads as TGCAGCGGTGGACAGGCGCTAGCCAAAAACATTCAGTACTTC. This encodes CSGGQALAKNIQYF.

The chain is built from TRBV18 and TRBJ1-1; D call uncertain. The CDR3 covers 14 residues. In germline, CDR1 is KGHSH, CDR2 LQKENI. V shed 3 bases and J shed 5 bases, with 13 bases lying between them. CDR3 DNA: TGTGCCAGCTCACCCGGGCCCAGGACGACTGAAGCTTTCTTT. It is translated as CASSPGPRTTEAFF.

The J gene is TRBJ2-5, the V gene TRBV25-1; 7 bases are a match to TRBD2. The junction had 9 bases not matched to a gene; V was cut back by 1 base and J by 4 bases. The CDR3 is 16 amino acids. Germline V CDR1 and CDR2: MGHDK, SYGVNS. The CDR3 region is CASSEFLRERRETQYF. CDR3 in DNA: TGTGCCAGCAGTGAATTCCTGCGGGAGAGACGAGAGACCCAGTACTTC. Full variable domain (outside the CDR3, taken from reference TRBV25-1 and TRBJ2-5): EADIYQTPRYLVIGTGKKITLECSQTMGHDKMYWYQQDPGMELHLIHYSYGVNSTEKGDLSSESTVSRIRTEHFPLTLESARPSHTSQYLCASSEFLRERRETQYFGPGTRLLVL.

The chain links TRBV9 to TRBJ1-4; D might be TRBD1 (6 bases). Trimming took 5 bases from V and 0 from J, leaving 8 bases between them. The CDR3 loop spans 14 amino acids. Germline V gene data show CDR1 as SGDLS and CDR2 as YYNGEE. The CDR3 bases are TGTGCCAGCAGTCGACAGGCAACTAATGAAAAACTGTTTTTT. Translating gives CASSRQATNEKLFF.

This chain uses TRBV2 with TRBJ2-7; unclear D gene. The CDR3 is 10 residues long. CDR1 and CDR2 from the germline V gene are SNHLY and FYNNEI. The V and J ends lost 8 bases and 3 bases respectively, with 5 bases between them. As DNA, the CDR3 is TGTGCCAGCGGCGTCTACGAGCAGTACTTC. It translates to CASGVYEQYF.

CDR3 sequence: CASSVDGGNYNEQFF. The CDR3 DNA reads as TGTGCCAGCAGCGTAGATGGCGGAAACTACAATGAGCAGTTCTTC. The V and J genes are TRBV9 and TRBJ2-1; D gene uncertain. The V gene lost 0 bases and the J gene lost 3 bases, with 10 bases spanning the gap. The germline CDR1 and CDR2 sequences are SGDLS and YYNGEE. The CDR3 has 15 residues.

The gene calls are TRBV28 and TRBJ1-3; D is possibly TRBD1 (5 bases). V lost 5 bases, J lost 6 bases, and 17 bases lay in between. The CDR3 sequence is 15 residues long. Germline V gives CDR1 MDHEN, CDR2 SYDVKM. CDR3 protein: CASSPGGGLENTIYF. The CDR3 bases are TGTGCCAGCAGTCCCGGGGGGGGTCTGGAAAACACCATATATTTT.

V gene TRBV10-3 combines with J gene TRBJ2-3, with 7 bases matching TRBD1. Germline trimming cut 6 bases from V and 0 bases from J; bases unmatched to any gene: 6. Germline-derived CDR1 and CDR2 are ENHRY and SYGVKD. The CDR3 totals 15 residues. The CDR3 protein is CAIRIGQESTDTQYF. The CDR3 DNA sequence: TGTGCCATCAGGATAGGACAGGAGAGCACAGATACGCAGTATTTT.

V gene TRBV5-6 combines with J gene TRBJ1-5; D ambiguous. Deletions cut 5 bases from V and 1 base from J, with 13 bases between. Germline values: CDR1 SGHDT, CDR2 YYEEEE. The CDR3 is 15 residues long. CDR3 DNA sequence: TGTGCCAGCAGGCGGGCGGGTTTGAGCAATCAGCCCCAGCATTTT. Amino acid sequence: CASRRAGLSNQPQHF.

The chain joins TRBV7-3 to TRBJ2-2; D perhaps matches TRBD1 (5 bases). Germline-derived CDR1 and CDR2 are SGHTA and FQGTGA. The CDR3 consists of 16 residues. Trimming left V 1 base short and J 7 bases short, with 16 bases between. CDR3 DNA: TGTGCCAGCAGCTTAAGTCTGGGGCCAGGGAACGGGGAGCTGTTTTTT. Its protein is CASSLSLGPGNGELFF.

This chain uses TRBV29-1 with TRBJ2-1; maybe TRBD2 (6 bases). V was clipped by 2 bases and J by 4 bases, with 15 bases between them. Germline lookup yields CDR1 SQVTM and CDR2 ANQGSEA. The CDR3 loop spans 15 amino acids. CDR3 in amino acids: CSVELRGSVYNEQFF. The CDR3 coding sequence is TGCAGCGTTGAACTCCGGGGGTCGGTATACAATGAGCAGTTCTTC.

The V gene is TRBV6-4, the J gene TRBJ1-1; no definite D call. V lost 5 bases and J lost 3, with 10 bases in between. Germline V CDR1 and CDR2: MRHNA, SNTAGT. The CDR3 spans 13 residues. CDR3: CASSRTADTEAFF. The CDR3, as DNA: TGTGCCAGCAGTCGCACAGCAGACACTGAAGCTTTCTTT.

The gene calls are TRBV29-1 and TRBJ2-7; D is possibly TRBD1 or TRBD2 (6 bases each). The CDR3 is made up of 16 amino acids. CDR1 and CDR2 from the germline V gene are SQVTM and ANQGSEA. With 5 bases removed from V and 2 bases from J, the gap between germline ends came to 22 bases. CDR3 DNA sequence: TGCAGCGTTAGGGGGTGGAGGGGAATGTCCACCTACGAGCAGTACTTC. It is translated as CSVRGWRGMSTYEQYF.

V is TRBV12-5 and J is TRBJ2-1, with 12 nucleotides matching TRBD2. Germline assignment: CDR1 LGHNT and CDR2 FRNRAP. The CDR3 covers 16 residues. With V trimmed by 3 bases and J by 6 bases, 6 bases remained unmatched. In DNA, the CDR3 is TGTGCTAGTGGTTTAGCTAGCGGGAGGGCCCTCAATGAGCAGTTCTTC. Amino acids: CASGLASGRALNEQFF. Complete variable domain (other parts from reference TRBV12-5 and TRBJ2-1): DARVTQTPRHKVTEMGQEVTMRCQPILGHNTVFWYRQTMMQGLELLAYFRNRAPLDDSGMPKDRFSAEMPDATLATLKIQPSEPRDSAVYFCASGLASGRALNEQFFGPGTRLTVL.

The genes are TRBV7-6 and TRBJ2-3; TRBD2 is a possible D gene (6 bases). The CDR3 contains 16 residues. V dropped 2 bases and J dropped 2 bases, with 14 bases sitting between them. Germline CDR1 reads SGHVS; CDR2 reads FNYEAQ. Here the CDR3 DNA reads TGTGCCAGCAGCTTATCGAGACTAGGGTTCACAGATACGCAGTATTTT. Residues: CASSLSRLGFTDTQYF. Complete variable domain (other parts from reference TRBV7-6 and TRBJ2-3): GAGVSQSPRYKVTKRGQDVALRCDPISGHVSLYWYRQALGQGPEFLTYFNYEAQQDKSGLPNDRFSAERPEGSISTLTIQRTEQRDSAMYRCASSLSRLGFTDTQYFGPGTRLTVL.

This rearrangement joins TRBV4-2 to TRBJ1-2; 10 positions match TRBD1. Losses at the gene ends were 2 bases for V and 3 bases for J; bases not matched to a gene: 18. This CDR3 region has 20 residues. Germline V gives CDR1 LGHNA, CDR2 YNFKEQ. CDR3 protein: CASSQPLWADRGPRYYGYTF. The CDR3 DNA reads TGTGCCAGCAGCCAACCCCTTTGGGCTGACAGGGGGCCTCGATACTATGGCTACACCTTC.

V and J are TRBV9 and TRBJ2-3; D is ambiguous. The germline CDR1 and CDR2 sequences are SGDLS and YYNGEE. V lost 0 bases and J lost 5, with 4 bases in between. The CDR3 length is 12 residues. The CDR3 DNA sequence: TGTGCCAGCAGCGTAGGTATAGATACGCAGTATTTT. Residues: CASSVGIDTQYF. Filled out from reference TRBV9 and TRBJ2-3, the complete variable domain reads DSGVTQTPKHLITATGQRVTLRCSPRSGDLSVYWYQQSLDQGLQFLIQYYNGEERAKGNILERFSAQQFPDLHSELNLSSLELGDSALYFCASSVGIDTQYFGPGTRLTVL.

The chain uses TRBV11-2 and TRBJ2-1, with 12 bases fitting TRBD2. The germline V gene encodes CDR1 SGHAT and CDR2 FQNNGV. J lost 6 bases, V lost 5 bases, and 11 bases had no gene match. The CDR3 has 17 residues. The CDR3 loop is CASSRRLAGEIGNEQFF. The CDR3 DNA reads as TGTGCCAGCAGCCGCCGACTAGCGGGAGAAATTGGCAATGAGCAGTTCTTC.

This clone was picked up one time. The chain is built from TRBV19 and TRBJ1-5; D call uncertain. V dropped 7 bases and J dropped 1 base, with 14 bases sitting between them. CDR1 and CDR2 from the germline V gene are LNHDA and SQIVND (reference sequence). The CDR3 covers 15 residues. This CDR3 is CASIPSGVSNQPQHF. The CDR3 DNA sequence: TGTGCCAGTATTCCCTCTGGGGTAAGCAATCAGCCCCAGCATTTT. The entire variable domain, with the rest obtained from reference TRBV19 and TRBJ1-5, is as follows: DGGITQSPKYLFRKEGQNVTLSCEQNLNHDAMYWYRQDPGQGLRLIYYSQIVNDFQKGDIAEGYSVSREKKESFPLTVTSAQKNPTAFYLCASIPSGVSNQPQHFGDGTRLSIL.